This T cell receptor beta chain was observed in a study of blood T cells in healthy people across ages. Details on this clonotype: Its matching antigen is unknown.

Overall study results and limits: PBMCs that were unsorted prevented a conclusive naive versus antigen-experienced comparison.

A second PCR, run for about 6 to 11 cycles, used a sample-barcoded 5' primer plus a J-beta primer mix. One entry per CDR3 protein, called by TCRdb with MiXCR from the 5' RACE reads. The profile shows hundreds of thousands of distinct CDR3 sequences, 35% to 45% of them singletons. The TCR was taken from a woman in her sixties in good health. The sample taken for sequencing was blood.

The CDR3 here is CASSSQGYNEQFF. The CDR3 region has the DNA TGTGCCAGCAGTTCTCAGGGGTACAATGAGCAGTTCTTC. The chain carries TRBV6-5 and TRBJ2-1; possibly TRBD1 for D (6 bases). Germline V gives CDR1 MNHEY, CDR2 SVGAGI. The CDR3 spans 13 residues. The V and J ends lost 4 bases and 4 bases respectively, with 8 bases between them.